The clone carrying this T cell receptor beta chain was observed a handful of times. Its target is not known. The source of the sample is a study of tumor and adjacent non-tumor tissue in lung cancer. Study information: Patients were aged roughly 30 to 76, nine to eleven men and roughly 5 women, stage I to III.

There are 17 residues in the CDR3. Germline lookup yields CDR1 MNHEY and CDR2 SVGAGI. Trimming left V 0 bases short and J 0 bases short, with 13 bases between. This sample's RNA came from whole unsorted tissue. More than 3 cm separated this lung sample from the edge of the tumor. The library came from three nested PCR rounds adapted from ARM-PCR protocols. A single record per CDR3 protein comes from TCRdb applying MiXCR to the multiplex PCR reads. The profile shows approximately 66,000 distinct CDR3 sequences, around two thirds of them singletons. Study-wide results and limits: Tumor tissue had significantly higher TCR diversity than normal lung. Shorter survival was associated with higher TCR diversity in tumors.

The source is a man between 65 and 79 years old with non-small cell lung cancer. Sequencing input: distant non-tumor lung tissue. The chain joins TRBV6-5 to TRBJ2-3; D is perhaps TRBD2 (6 bases). The CDR3 is CASSYSNPGLSTDTQYF. CDR3 nucleotide sequence: TGTGCCAGCAGTTACTCGAATCCGGGACTTAGCACAGATACGCAGTATTTT.